The 13 T cell receptor beta chains reported below all come from one sample, sequenced in a study of cytomegalovirus exposure and HLA in healthy donors. PCR involved 60 Vbeta and 13 Jbeta primers. Repertoires were generated with immunoSEQ multiplex PCR, while TCRdb's copy carries only in-frame clones and drops some. The profile covers 80,000 or so clones, with about 80% appearing a single time and less than 8% taken by the ten largest. Source material: PBMCs. These receptors were obtained from a woman aged 40 to 50 in good health and CMV-seronegative.

The chain couples TRBV15 to TRBJ1-2; D ambiguous. The V and J ends lost 0 bases and 4 bases respectively, with 15 bases between them. CDR1 is LNHNV, CDR2 YYDKDF, per germline (reference sequence). The CDR3 covers 16 residues. Here the CDR3 reads CATSRDLGGESYGYTF. In nucleotides, the CDR3 is TGTGCCACCAGCAGAGATTTGGGCGGGGAAAGCTATGGCTACACCTTC.

The chain combines TRBV5-5 with TRBJ1-1, with 7 nucleotides matching TRBD1. Unmatched junction bases numbered 10, after V lost 2 bases and J lost 6 bases. Per germline, CDR1 SGHKS and CDR2 YYEKEE (reference sequence). The CDR3 sequence is 15 residues long. CDR3 amino acids: CASSFSGTVISEAFF. In DNA, the CDR3 is TGTGCCAGCAGCTTCTCCGGGACAGTCATTTCTGAAGCTTTCTTT.

This chain joins TRBV5-1 and TRBJ2-5, with TRBD2 matching over 14 bases. After removal of 4 bases from V and 3 bases from J, the junction contained 2 bases not matched to a gene. Germline CDR1 is SGHRS and CDR2 is YFSETQ. The CDR3 spans 15 residues. CDR3 sequence reads: CASSPGLAGEETQYF. Here the CDR3 DNA reads TGCGCCAGCAGCCCGGGACTAGCGGGGGAAGAGACCCAGTACTTC.

CDR3 loop: CASSPTGQGITSTEAFF. DNA for the CDR3: TGTGCCAGCTCACCTACCGGACAGGGAATAACCTCCACTGAAGCTTTCTTT. The chain links TRBV18 to TRBJ1-1, with 8 positions matching TRBD1. J was trimmed by 4 bases and V by 3 bases; bases with no gene match: 13. Germline CDR1 is KGHSH and CDR2 is LQKENI. CDR3 length: 17 amino acids.

The chain combines TRBV7-2 with TRBJ2-5; 11 bases align to TRBD2. V lost 1 base to trimming and J lost 4 bases; unmatched junction nucleotides: 8. This CDR3 comprises 17 residues. Germline CDR1 and CDR2: SGHTA and FQGNSA. This CDR3 is CASSLVLAGGPVETQYF. DNA for the CDR3: TGTGCCAGCAGCTTAGTCCTAGCGGGAGGTCCGGTAGAGACCCAGTACTTC.

J is TRBJ1-1 and V is TRBV7-6; D is unclear. Trimming removed 5 bases from V and 1 base from J, with 8 bases in between. Germline V CDR1 and CDR2: SGHVS, FNYEAQ. The CDR3 consists of 13 residues. The CDR3 DNA follows: TGTGCCAGCAGCATTACAGAGAACACTGAAGCTTTCTTT. Residues: CASSITENTEAFF.

This chain connects TRBV7-8 to TRBJ1-5, with 7 bases lining up with TRBD1. With 6 bases clipped from V and 8 bases from J, the junction kept 22 bases outside the gene matches. The CDR3 extends over 18 amino acids. The germline CDR1 and CDR2 sequences are SGHVS and FQNEAQ. The CDR3 here is CASSLPPTGSPPLEPQHF. The DNA of the CDR3 is TGTGCCAGCAGTCTCCCACCGACAGGGTCCCCCCCCTTGGAGCCCCAGCATTTT.

V usage is TRBV25-1 and J usage is TRBJ2-1, with a weak D call TRBD2 (7 bases). The CDR3 runs 15 residues. Germline V gene lookup returns CDR1 MGHDK and CDR2 SYGVNS. V lost 7 bases to trimming and J lost 10 bases, with 23 bases between them. Here the CDR3 DNA reads TGTGCCAGCACCCCTTGGGGGAGGGGGACGGAGGAGCAGTTCTTC. This encodes CASTPWGRGTEEQFF.

This clone has only a few counts. The gene calls are TRBV7-9 and TRBJ1-6, with D perhaps TRBD1 (6 bases). The germline V gene encodes CDR1 SEHNR and CDR2 FQNEAQ (reference sequence). The CDR3 contains 12 residues. Between the trimmed V and J ends, which lost 5 bases and 7 bases, there was a span of 6 bases. CDR3 DNA sequence: TGTGCCAGCAGCACAGGGAATTCACCCCTCCACTTT. Its translation is CASSTGNSPLHF. Together with reference TRBV7-9 and TRBJ1-6, the CDR3 gives the full variable domain: DTGVSQNPRHKITKRGQNVTFRCDPISEHNRLYWYRQTLGQGPEFLTYFQNEAQLEKSRLLSDRFSAERPKGSFSTLEIQRTEQGDSAMYLCASSTGNSPLHFGNGTRLTVT.

The rearrangement uses TRBV18 and TRBJ2-5, with no clear D. The CDR3 has 15 residues. Trimming pared 2 bases from V and 2 bases from J, leaving 12 bases between. Germline V lookup: CDR1 KGHSH, CDR2 LQKENI. CDR3 nucleotides: TGTGCCAGCTCACCATCGGCCTGGAGACAAGAGACCCAGTACTTC. It encodes CASSPSAWRQETQYF. The variable domain in full, completed from reference TRBV18 and TRBJ2-5, reads NAGVMQNPRHLVRRRGQEARLRCSPMKGHSHVYWYRQLPEEGLKFMVYLQKENIIDESGMPKERFSAEFPKEGPSILRIQQVVRGDSAAYFCASSPSAWRQETQYFGPGTRLLVL.

The gene calls are TRBV7-3 and TRBJ1-2; 7 bases match TRBD1. Germline values: CDR1 SGHTA, CDR2 FQGTGA. The CDR3 extends over 12 amino acids. The trim removed 4 bases at V and 7 bases at J, leaving 3 bases unmatched. The CDR3 DNA is TGTGCCAGCAGCTCGGACAGGAGTGGCTACACCTTC. Its translation is CASSSDRSGYTF.

Only one count was recorded for this clone. V and J are TRBV7-2 and TRBJ1-1; 7 positions match TRBD1. The junction had 11 bases not matched to a gene; V was cut back by 5 bases and J by 5 bases. This CDR3 is 15 amino acids long. From germline, CDR1 is SGHTA and CDR2 FQGNSA. The CDR3 spells CASSTQTGWGTEAFF. The CDR3 DNA reads TGTGCCAGCAGCACCCAGACAGGGTGGGGGACTGAAGCTTTCTTT.

There are a few counts of this clone. This chain joins TRBV7-2 and TRBJ2-1, with TRBD2 matching over 8 bases. Trimming at V came to 2 bases and at J to 8 bases, leaving 5 bases not matched to a gene. The CDR3 sequence is 14 residues long. Germline lookup yields CDR1 SGHTA and CDR2 FQGNSA. In DNA, the CDR3 is TGTGCCAGCAGCTTATGGATAGCGGGATATGAGCAGTTCTTC. Its translation is CASSLWIAGYEQFF.